Listed here are 32 T cell receptor beta chains from one sample, sequenced in a study of cytotoxic CD8 clonotypes in ibrutinib-treated CLL. The assay was immunoSEQ multiplex PCR, and TCRdb's table has in-frame clones only and misses some. Among roughly 70,000 clones listed, over 75% were seen once. Source: PBMCs, taken at disease progression, from a patient treated with ibrutinib. The source is a human donor with chronic lymphocytic leukemia.

The chain combines TRBV5-1 with TRBJ2-2; 11 nucleotides align to TRBD2. The CDR3 contains 15 residues. From germline, CDR1 is SGHRS and CDR2 YFSETQ. The trim removed 4 bases at V and 4 bases at J, leaving 3 bases unmatched. Here the CDR3 reads CASSRTSGPTGELFF. CDR3 nucleotides: TGCGCCAGCAGCAGGACTAGCGGGCCCACCGGGGAGCTGTTTTTT.

The V gene is TRBV7-8, the J gene TRBJ1-6, with TRBD1 identical over 9 bases. The CDR3 has 14 residues. The trim removed 5 bases at V and 14 bases at J, leaving 10 bases unmatched. CDR1 is SGHVS, CDR2 FQNEAQ, per germline. The CDR3: CASSPGTGLLALHF. In DNA form, the CDR3 reads TGTGCCAGCAGCCCCGGGACAGGGCTTTTGGCCCTCCACTTT.

The chain combines TRBV11-2 with TRBJ2-1, with 7 bases that match TRBD2. CDR3 length: 17 amino acids. The ends lost 3 bases at V and 0 bases at J; junction bases unmatched: 8. CDR1 is SGHAT and CDR2 is FQNNGV in the germline V gene. The CDR3 region is CASSFPRGGSSYNEQFF. DNA for the CDR3: TGTGCCAGCAGCTTCCCCCGCGGCGGGAGCTCCTACAATGAGCAGTTCTTC.

V and J are TRBV28 and TRBJ2-7; D call uncertain. This CDR3 contains 12 residues. Trimming shortened V by 2 bases and J by 6 bases, and 8 bases separated the two germline ends. CDR1 and CDR2 from the germline V gene are MDHEN and SYDVKM. CDR3 protein: CASSLTSPEQYF. CDR3 in DNA: TGTGCCAGCAGTTTAACCAGTCCCGAGCAGTACTTC.

The J gene is TRBJ1-6, the V gene TRBV7-9, with 8 positions matching TRBD1. Per germline, CDR1 SEHNR and CDR2 FQNEAQ (reference sequence). J gave up 9 bases and V 8 bases, and 6 bases lay outside the gene matches. This CDR3 is built from 13 residues. CDR3 sequence (DNA): TGTGCCAGCGAGCGACAGGGGCGTTCACCCCTCCACTTT. Protein: CASERQGRSPLHF.

The chain carries TRBV6-4 and TRBJ2-3; no clear D. The CDR3 contains 14 residues. Germline CDR1 and CDR2: MRHNA and SNTAGT. The germline V and J ends were trimmed by 2 bases and 6 bases, with 12 bases remaining between them. The CDR3 DNA reads TGTGCCAGCAGTGACAGAATAGAAGGCGATACGCAGTATTTT. This sequence encodes CASSDRIEGDTQYF.

This clone was seen a single time. The chain links TRBV15 to TRBJ1-5; D not certain. V was pared by 2 bases and J by 7 bases, with 9 bases between. CDR1 is LNHNV and CDR2 is YYDKDF in the germline V gene (reference sequence). The CDR3 consists of 13 residues. The CDR3 protein is CATSRQRGQPQHF. CDR3 DNA sequence: TGTGCCACCAGCAGACAACGGGGACAGCCCCAGCATTTT.

This rearrangement joins TRBV4-1 to TRBJ2-3; possibly TRBD1 for D (6 bases). The CDR3 consists of 19 residues. The V gene lost 0 bases and the J gene lost 4 bases, with 23 bases spanning the gap. Germline loops: CDR1 MGHRA, CDR2 YSYEKL. The CDR3, as DNA: TGCGCCAGCAGCCAAGATAGGGGGTTACCGGGAATACGGCCAGATACGCAGTATTTT. Its translation is CASSQDRGLPGIRPDTQYF.

The gene calls are TRBV2 and TRBJ1-2; 9 bases are a match to TRBD1. CDR1 and CDR2 (germline): SNHLY, FYNNEI. The CDR3 runs to 13 residues. After removal of 7 bases from V and 4 bases from J, the junction contained 4 bases not matched to a gene. CDR3 sequence reads: CASNPTGGYGYTF. The CDR3 DNA sequence: TGTGCCAGCAACCCGACAGGGGGCTATGGCTACACCTTC.

The genes are TRBV7-9 and TRBJ2-3; TRBD1 is a possible D gene (6 bases). The germline V gene encodes CDR1 SEHNR and CDR2 FQNEAQ (reference sequence). The CDR3 extends over 15 amino acids. Trimming cost V 3 bases and J 3 bases, with 13 bases left between them. Written as DNA, the CDR3 is TGTGCCAGCAGCTTTGCAGGGGTAGTAACAGATACGCAGTATTTT. The encoded protein is CASSFAGVVTDTQYF.

The chain links TRBV19 to TRBJ2-7; tentatively, D is TRBD2 (6 bases). The CDR3 spans 14 residues. In germline, CDR1 is LNHDA, CDR2 SQIVND (reference sequence). The V end was cut by 9 bases, the J end by 0 bases, with 15 bases between. The CDR3 coding sequence is TGTGCCAGCTCGCGGGACGCTAGCTCCTACGAGCAGTACTTC. Its translation: CASSRDASSYEQYF.

The CDR3 loop is CASSVESSVRTGELFF. CDR3 DNA sequence: TGTGCCAGCAGCGTAGAGAGTAGCGTACGTACCGGGGAGCTGTTTTTT. The gene calls are TRBV9 and TRBJ2-2; D might be TRBD2 (5 bases). V was shortened by 0 bases and J by 5 bases, with 14 bases between the two germline ends. Germline CDR1 and CDR2: SGDLS and YYNGEE. The CDR3 is 16 residues long.

The chain links TRBV28 to TRBJ2-7; tentative D call: TRBD1 (6 bases). The CDR3 runs to 20 residues. Between the trimmed V and J ends, which lost 5 bases and 3 bases, there was a span of 32 bases. Germline-derived CDR1 and CDR2 are MDHEN and SYDVKM. The CDR3 DNA reads TGTGCCAGCAGTCTCCCCAGGGGCGCCTTCGCCTCCCCCGGAATCTACGAGCAGTACTTC. This encodes CASSLPRGAFASPGIYEQYF.

The chain couples TRBV7-9 to TRBJ2-7; no clear D gene. The V end was cut by 5 bases, the J end by 3 bases, with 17 bases between. Germline lookup yields CDR1 SEHNR and CDR2 FQNEAQ (reference sequence). CDR3 length equals 15 residues. The CDR3, as DNA: TGTGCCAGCAGCCCCTTCGGGCGGAGAAGCTACGAGCAGTACTTC. Its protein product is CASSPFGRRSYEQYF. The whole variable domain, filled in from reference TRBV7-9 and TRBJ2-7, reads DTGVSQNPRHKITKRGQNVTFRCDPISEHNRLYWYRQTLGQGPEFLTYFQNEAQLEKSRLLSDRFSAERPKGSFSTLEIQRTEQGDSAMYLCASSPFGRRSYEQYFGPGTRLTVT.

The J gene is TRBJ2-2, the V gene TRBV1; TRBD2 was called by the table and not checked on the DNA. TRBV1 is a pseudogene locus. The CDR3 is 18 residues long. This CDR3 reads CTSSQSPGGGTNTGELFF. The CDR3 DNA sequence: TGCACCAGCAGCCAATCCCCGGGCGGGGGGACGAACACCGGGGAGCTGTTTTTT.

For this clone: Other DNA sequences in this sample translate to the same CDR3. The rearrangement joins TRBV5-1 to TRBJ2-5, with 9 bases identical to TRBD1. The length of the CDR3 is 13 residues. From germline, CDR1 is SGHRS and CDR2 YFSETQ. V shed 4 bases, J shed 5 bases, and the junction held 3 bases outside the gene matches. The CDR3 coding sequence is TGCGCCAGCAGCCTCGGACAGGGGGAGACCCAGTACTTC. Translation gives CASSLGQGETQYF.

The chain is built from TRBV18 and TRBJ2-3, with TRBD1 matching over 8 bases. The CDR3 extends over 17 amino acids. J gave up 1 base and V 0 bases, and 6 bases lay outside the gene matches. Germline V gene data show CDR1 as KGHSH and CDR2 as LQKENI. The DNA for the CDR3 is TGTGCCAGCTCACCACCGGCGGGACAGGCGCGCACAGATACGCAGTATTTT. Translating it yields CASSPPAGQARTDTQYF.

CDR3 DNA sequence: TGTGCCAGTACCCTCACAGGGATCTACGAGCAGTACTTC. Translated, it gives CASTLTGIYEQYF. V gene TRBV21-1 combines with J gene TRBJ2-7; the table assigns TRBD1, which was not confirmed against the DNA. TRBV21-1 is a listed pseudogene. The CDR3 covers 13 residues.

This chain joins TRBV14 and TRBJ2-7, with 12 bases fitting TRBD1. With V trimmed by 10 bases and J by 5 bases, 6 bases remained unmatched. In germline, CDR1 is SGHDN, CDR2 FVKESK. The CDR3 has 13 residues. As DNA, the CDR3 is TGTGCCAAGGGGACAGGGGGCTGGAACGAGCAGTACTTC. Protein product: CAKGTGGWNEQYF.

The CDR3 loop is CASSQEPSYNSPLHF. The CDR3 DNA sequence: TGCGCCAGCAGCCAAGAGCCGAGCTATAATTCACCCCTCCACTTT. V usage is TRBV4-1 and J usage is TRBJ1-6; D is undetermined. V was cut by 0 bases and J by 3 bases, with 6 bases left in between. Looked up from germline, CDR1 is MGHRA and CDR2 is YSYEKL. CDR3 length equals 15 residues.

The chain combines TRBV28 with TRBJ1-2; 7 bases are shared with TRBD1. The CDR3 runs 15 residues. J gave up 5 bases and V 8 bases, and 14 bases lay outside the gene matches. The germline V gene encodes CDR1 MDHEN and CDR2 SYDVKM. CDR3 protein: CASGGAGGLEYGYTF. The CDR3 DNA reads TGTGCCAGCGGTGGGGCAGGGGGTTTAGAATATGGCTACACCTTC.

This clone was found a few times. The rearrangement links TRBV5-1 to TRBJ1-2; TRBD1 might be the D (6 bases). The CDR3 runs 12 residues. Trimming took 4 bases from V and 5 from J, leaving 9 bases between them. Germline V CDR1 and CDR2: SGHRS, YFSETQ. CDR3 protein: CASSLGQYGYTF. The CDR3 DNA reads as TGCGCCAGCAGCCTAGGACAGTATGGCTACACCTTC. The full variable domain, in which reference TRBV5-1 and TRBJ1-2 provide the parts outside the CDR3, is KAGVTQTPRYLIKTRGQQVTLSCSPISGHRSVSWYQQTPGQGLQFLFEYFSETQRNKGNFPGRFSGRQFSNSRSEMNVSTLELGDSALYLCASSLGQYGYTFGSGTRLTVV.

This rearrangement joins TRBV30 to TRBJ1-4; 9 positions match TRBD1. This CDR3 spans 14 amino acids. The V and J ends lost 0 bases and 8 bases, in that order; junction bases with no gene match: 4. The germline CDR1 and CDR2 sequences are GTSNPN and SVGIG (reference sequence). CDR3 in amino acids: CAWSVGQGWEKLFF. The CDR3 region has the DNA TGTGCCTGGAGTGTCGGACAGGGGTGGGAAAAACTGTTTTTT. Using reference TRBV30 and TRBJ1-4 for the parts outside the CDR3, the full variable domain is SQTIHQWPATLVQPVGSPLSLECTVEGTSNPNLYWYRQAAGRGLQLLFYSVGIGQISSEVPQNLSASRPQDRQFILSSKKLLLSDSGFYLCAWSVGQGWEKLFFGSGTQLSVL.

The chain carries TRBV4-1 and TRBJ2-7, with a weak D call TRBD1 (6 bases). Germline V gene data show CDR1 as MGHRA and CDR2 as YSYEKL. Trimming stripped 4 bases from V and 3 bases from J, with 10 bases between. CDR3 size: 13 residues. The CDR3 protein is CASSLQGFYEQYF. The CDR3 coding sequence is TGCGCCAGCAGCCTACAGGGATTCTACGAGCAGTACTTC.

In its sample, this clone was seen once. The gene calls are TRBV29-1 and TRBJ1-4, with a tentative D call TRBD1 (5 bases). Trimming removed 1 base at V and 7 bases at J, with 16 bases between. Germline V gene lookup returns CDR1 SQVTM and CDR2 ANQGSEA. This CDR3 has 15 residues. Here the CDR3 reads CSVEGGMGPGEKLFF. CDR3 nucleotide sequence: TGCAGCGTTGAAGGGGGAATGGGGCCAGGTGAAAAACTGTTTTTT.

The chain uses TRBV11-2 and TRBJ1-1; D is undetermined. Germline V gives CDR1 SGHAT, CDR2 FQNNGV. Trimming removed 0 bases at V and 8 bases at J, with 7 bases between. The CDR3 sequence is 12 residues long. DNA for the CDR3: TGTGCCAGCAGCTTAGATAGGGCAGAAGCTTTCTTT. Residues: CASSLDRAEAFF.

V and J are TRBV30 and TRBJ1-4; the D gene is possibly TRBD1 (6 bases). Trimming left V 8 bases short and J 5 bases short, with 15 bases between. Germline V CDR1 and CDR2: GTSNPN, SVGIG (reference sequence). The CDR3 extends over 13 amino acids. CDR3: CAGKDRPNEKLFF. CDR3 DNA: TGTGCCGGAAAAGACAGGCCGAATGAAAAACTGTTTTTT.

V gene TRBV30 combines with J gene TRBJ1-1; tentative D call: TRBD1 (5 bases). The ends were cut back, 5 bases at V and 1 base at J, with 14 bases in the middle. CDR3 length equals 14 residues. Germline-derived CDR1 and CDR2 are GTSNPN and SVGIG (reference sequence). The CDR3 sequence is CAWDRGVWNTEAFF. The CDR3 coding sequence is TGTGCCTGGGATAGGGGCGTTTGGAACACTGAAGCTTTCTTT.

J is TRBJ1-5 and V is TRBV19; perhaps TRBD1 as D (5 bases). The germline V and J ends were trimmed by 9 bases and 6 bases, with 12 bases remaining between them. This CDR3 has 12 amino acids. Germline CDR1 reads LNHDA; CDR2 reads SQIVND (reference sequence). The CDR3 loop is CASRLGTQPQHF. DNA of the CDR3: TGTGCCAGCCGTTTGGGGACTCAGCCCCAGCATTTT.

The rearrangement uses TRBV6-5 and TRBJ1-5, with D tentatively TRBD1 (5 bases). This CDR3 spans 13 amino acids. Trimming pared 2 bases from V and 4 bases from J, leaving 6 bases between. The germline V gene encodes CDR1 MNHEY and CDR2 SVGAGI. The CDR3 region has the DNA TGTGCCAGCAGTTACGCAGGGAATCAGCCCCAGCATTTT. Its translation: CASSYAGNQPQHF.

V and J are TRBV30 and TRBJ2-1, with 11 bases fitting TRBD2. Germline lookup yields CDR1 GTSNPN and CDR2 SVGIG (reference sequence). With V trimmed by 2 bases and J by 3 bases, 9 bases remained unmatched. CDR3 length: 17 residues. The chain's CDR3 is CAWSRRWGTSGYNEQFF. CDR3 DNA: TGTGCCTGGAGTCGACGGTGGGGGACTAGCGGCTACAATGAGCAGTTCTTC.

This clone was picked up a small number of times. In DNA, the CDR3 is TGCGCCAGCAGTTCTGGGACAATGGGAGGCTACACCTTC. Translation gives CASSSGTMGGYTF. V gene TRBV10-1 combines with J gene TRBJ1-2; weak D call: TRBD1 (6 bases). This CDR3 comprises 13 residues. Germline assignment: CDR1 WNHNN and CDR2 SYGVQD (reference sequence). V gave up 5 bases and J gave up 8 bases, with 15 bases separating them.